The T cell receptor beta chain described here comes from a study of blood T cells in healthy people across ages. This clonotype showed up just a few times. The CDR3 runs 15 residues. Germline V gene lookup returns CDR1 SEHNR and CDR2 FQNEAQ (reference sequence). Trimming removed 5 bases from V and 1 base from J, with 11 bases in between. Then a second PCR, running about 7 to 11 cycles, was carried out with a sample-barcoded 5' primer and a J-beta primer mix. A single record per CDR3 protein comes from TCRdb applying MiXCR to the 5' RACE reads. The table has around 1.5 million distinct CDR3 sequences, around 59% seen once.

The chain carries TRBV7-9 and TRBJ2-2, with D possibly matching TRBD1 (5 bases). The sequence was obtained from a man younger than 35 in good health. The source material was blood. The CDR3 nucleotides read TGTGCCAGCAGCCCAGGGTCAGGGAACACCGGGGAGCTGTTTTTT. It translates to CASSPGSGNTGELFF. Using reference TRBV7-9 and TRBJ2-2 for the parts outside the CDR3, the full variable domain is DTGVSQNPRHKITKRGQNVTFRCDPISEHNRLYWYRQTLGQGPEFLTYFQNEAQLEKSRLLSDRFSAERPKGSFSTLEIQRTEQGDSAMYLCASSPGSGNTGELFFGEGSRLTVL.